This TCR beta chain stems from a study of control samples from healthy donors and cancer patients. Generated by immunoSEQ multiplex PCR, the TCRdb table keeps only in-frame clones and is missing some. The repertoire includes about 94,000 clones, 85% to 90% of them detected once, and 1.3% sits in the top ten. The CDR3 contains 14 residues. V shed 4 bases and J 6 bases; nucleotides not matched to a gene: 9. The germline V gene has CDR1 LGHNA and CDR2 YNFKEQ. This sequence was found in a woman in her forties or fifties in good health. The specimen sequenced was blood. J is TRBJ2-7 and V is TRBV4-2, with 7 bases that match TRBD2. CDR3 in amino acids: CASSPSGGGAEQYF. CDR3 nucleotides: TGTGCCAGCAGCCCGTCGGGAGGTGGGGCCGAGCAGTACTTC.